What follows are 27 T cell receptor beta chains derived from one specimen sequenced in a study of cytomegalovirus exposure and HLA in healthy donors. Use of 60 Vbeta and 13 Jbeta primers characterized the PCR. TCRdb's copy holds only in-frame clones and misses some; the assay was immunoSEQ multiplex PCR. The sample lists 200,000 or so clones; approximately 85% were seen once. Specimen: PBMCs. Source of these receptors: a woman aged 50 to 60 in good health and CMV-seropositive.

The chain employs TRBV28 and TRBJ2-7, with TRBD1 matching 8 bases. Germline trimming cut 7 bases from V and 7 bases from J; bases unmatched to any gene: 15. The CDR3 is 15 residues long. Per the germline V gene, CDR1 is MDHEN and CDR2 is SYDVKM. The CDR3 DNA is TGTGCCAGCAACAACCGGGACAGGACCCTTCGGGAGCAGTACTTC. This sequence encodes CASNNRDRTLREQYF.

This chain links TRBV10-2 with TRBJ2-7, with TRBD1 as a possible D gene (5 bases). Trimming left V 3 bases short and J 3 bases short, with 12 bases between. The CDR3 consists of 14 residues. Germline V CDR1 and CDR2: WSHSY, SAAADI. Here the CDR3 DNA reads TGCGCCAGCAGTGAAAGTCTTAGGGGCTACGAGCAGTACTTC. It encodes CASSESLRGYEQYF.

This chain links TRBV2 with TRBJ1-5; D gene ambiguous. Germline V gene sequence: CDR1 SNHLY, CDR2 FYNNEI. The V and J ends lost 4 bases and 0 bases respectively, with 10 bases between them. The CDR3 totals 15 residues. The CDR3 DNA sequence: TGTGCCAGCAGTGGAATACAGAGTAGCAATCAGCCCCAGCATTTT. This encodes CASSGIQSSNQPQHF. Complete variable domain (other parts from reference TRBV2 and TRBJ1-5): EPEVTQTPSHQVTQMGQEVILRCVPISNHLYFYWYRQILGQKVEFLVSFYNNEISEKSEIFDDQFSVERPDGSNFTLKIRSTKLEDSAMYFCASSGIQSSNQPQHFGDGTRLSIL.

This clone was picked up one time. V is TRBV7-8 and J is TRBJ2-2, with D uncertain. Per the germline V gene, CDR1 is SGHVS and CDR2 is FQNEAQ. V was pared by 5 bases and J by 0 bases, with 7 bases between. The CDR3 totals 14 residues. The CDR3 loop is CASSQNANTGELFF. The CDR3 DNA sequence: TGTGCCAGCAGCCAGAACGCGAACACCGGGGAGCTGTTTTTT.

This clone has only one observation. The chain has TRBV28 and TRBJ1-1; TRBD1 matches 10 bases. The germline V gene encodes CDR1 MDHEN and CDR2 SYDVKM. With V trimmed by 4 bases and J by 1 base, 6 bases remained unmatched. The CDR3 is 16 residues long. CDR3 amino acids: CASSSPGQGSNTEAFF. The CDR3, as DNA: TGTGCCAGCAGTTCTCCGGGACAGGGGTCGAACACTGAAGCTTTCTTT.

The chain joins TRBV5-5 to TRBJ2-7; D remains ambiguous. Looked up from germline, CDR1 is SGHKS and CDR2 is YYEKEE (reference sequence). The CDR3 totals 14 residues. V lost 0 bases to trimming and J lost 3 bases, with 10 bases between them. CDR3 nucleotide sequence: TGTGCCAGCAGCTTGGCTCGGCGGCTCTACGAGCAGTACTTC. This codes for CASSLARRLYEQYF.

This sequence joins TRBV28 and TRBJ2-5; 7 bases are shared with TRBD1. Germline CDR1 reads MDHEN; CDR2 reads SYDVKM. The length of the CDR3 is 15 residues. Germline trimming cut 3 bases from V and 3 bases from J; bases unmatched to any gene: 7. The CDR3 sequence is CASSLERGRKETQYF. CDR3 coding DNA: TGTGCCAGCAGTTTGGAAAGGGGGCGAAAAGAGACCCAGTACTTC.

This sequence joins TRBV4-3 and TRBJ2-1; 9 positions match TRBD2. The germline gives CDR1 LGHNA, CDR2 YSLEER. V lost 0 bases and J lost 2; bases outside the gene matches: 5. The CDR3 runs to 17 residues. The CDR3 DNA reads as TGCGCCAGCAGCCAAGATTGGGGCGGGGGGGCCTACAATGAGCAGTTCTTC. Protein product: CASSQDWGGGAYNEQFF.

Details on this clone: Other nucleotide sequences in the sample specify the same CDR3. This rearrangement joins TRBV18 to TRBJ2-1, with 10 bases that match TRBD2. Germline trimming cut 3 bases from V and 5 bases from J; bases unmatched to any gene: 1. The CDR3 has 14 amino acids. The germline V gene encodes CDR1 KGHSH and CDR2 LQKENI. The CDR3 here is CASSPLAGDNEQFF. Written as DNA, the CDR3 is TGTGCCAGCTCACCTCTAGCGGGGGACAATGAGCAGTTCTTC.

The V gene is TRBV6-1, the J gene TRBJ2-6; a possible D gene is TRBD2 (5 bases). Germline CDR1 and CDR2: MNHNS and SASEGT. The CDR3 is 16 amino acids. Between the trimmed V and J ends, which lost 0 bases and 0 bases, there was a span of 6 bases. CDR3 in amino acids: CASSEAGSSGANVLTF. CDR3 bases: TGTGCCAGCAGTGAAGCGGGGAGCTCTGGGGCCAACGTCCTGACTTTC.

Concerning this clone itself: One end of the junction fails to match germline, which may point to a read error. The CDR3 nucleotides are TGCGCCAGCAGCTATCCCGAGACAGGGGGTAGGAACAGTCAGTACTTC. Its protein is CASSYPETGGRNSQYF. The chain joins TRBV5-1 to TRBJ2-4; 9 bases fit TRBD1. Germline V lookup: CDR1 SGHRS, CDR2 YFSETQ. The CDR3 covers 16 residues.

This clone was seen only once. The chain joins TRBV4-1 to TRBJ2-7, with a tentative D call TRBD1 (5 bases). CDR3 size: 13 residues. Germline V CDR1 and CDR2: MGHRA, YSYEKL. V was shortened by 3 bases and J by 3 bases, with 9 bases between the two germline ends. The CDR3 DNA sequence: TGCGCCAGCAGCCACGCTACAGGCTACGAGCAGTACTTC. Protein: CASSHATGYEQYF.

The CDR3 DNA sequence: TGTGCCAGTAGTTCGGGGGTAAACACCGGGGAGCTGTTTTTT. Translated: CASSSGVNTGELFF. The chain joins TRBV19 to TRBJ2-2; tentative D call: TRBD2 (6 bases). The V and J ends lost 5 bases and 2 bases respectively, with 9 bases between them. Germline V gives CDR1 LNHDA, CDR2 SQIVND (reference sequence). The CDR3 is 14 amino acids.

This chain uses TRBV11-1 with TRBJ2-3; TRBD2 matches 11 bases. With V trimmed by 5 bases and J by 3 bases, 4 bases remained unmatched. The CDR3 consists of 15 residues. The germline CDR1 and CDR2 sequences are SGHAT and FQDESV (reference sequence). For the CDR3, the DNA is TGTGCCAGCAGCGTAACTAGCGGGAGAACAGATACGCAGTATTTT. It translates to CASSVTSGRTDTQYF.

The chain combines TRBV7-3 with TRBJ2-7; 7 bases are shared with TRBD2. CDR3 length equals 14 residues. With V trimmed by 3 bases and J by 2 bases, 4 bases remained unmatched. Germline V lookup: CDR1 SGHTA, CDR2 FQGTGA. In DNA, the CDR3 is TGTGCCAGCAGCTTGGGAGGGAAAACCTACGAGCAGTACTTC. Translated, it gives CASSLGGKTYEQYF. The whole variable domain, filled in from reference TRBV7-3 and TRBJ2-7, reads GAGVSQTPSNKVTEKGKYVELRCDPISGHTALYWYRQSLGQGPEFLIYFQGTGAADDSGLPNDRFFAVRPEGSVSTLKIQRTERGDSAVYLCASSLGGKTYEQYFGPGTRLTVT.

The chain is built from TRBV6-1 and TRBJ1-6, with 9 bases aligning to TRBD1. This CDR3 contains 15 residues. V lost 5 bases to trimming and J lost 6 bases; unmatched junction nucleotides: 5. Germline CDR1 and CDR2: MNHNS and SASEGT. Here the CDR3 reads CASSRDRALNSPLHF. The DNA for the CDR3 is TGTGCCAGCAGTCGGGACAGGGCCCTTAATTCACCCCTCCACTTT.

The CDR3, as DNA: TGTGCCACCAGCAGAGATCTGGACAGGGCGGGTAACGAGCAGTACTTC. This codes for CATSRDLDRAGNEQYF. V usage is TRBV15 and J usage is TRBJ2-7; 8 bases agree with TRBD1. The junction had 9 bases not matched to a gene; V was cut back by 0 bases and J by 5 bases. CDR1 is LNHNV and CDR2 is YYDKDF in the germline V gene (reference sequence). The CDR3 length is 16 residues.

This clone showed up just once. The rearrangement links TRBV5-1 to TRBJ2-7; TRBD1 matches at 8 bases. CDR3 size: 14 residues. The ends lost 4 bases at V and 4 bases at J; junction bases unmatched: 7. The germline CDR1 and CDR2 sequences are SGHRS and YFSETQ. Here the CDR3 DNA reads TGCGCCAGCAGCGAACAGGGGGGAGGTTACGAGCAGTACTTC. Encoded protein: CASSEQGGGYEQYF.

V is TRBV28 and J is TRBJ1-1; D is unclear. The CDR3 contains 14 residues. The germline V and J ends were trimmed by 5 bases and 0 bases, with 10 bases remaining between them. Germline V gene lookup returns CDR1 MDHEN and CDR2 SYDVKM. Here the CDR3 DNA reads TGTGCCAGCAGTCGGAGCGGGGTGAACACTGAAGCTTTCTTT. Its protein product is CASSRSGVNTEAFF.

The genes are TRBV27 and TRBJ2-7; 7 nucleotides match TRBD1. The ends lost 2 bases at V and 2 bases at J; junction bases unmatched: 12. Germline V gene sequence: CDR1 MNHEY, CDR2 SMNVEV (reference sequence). The CDR3 is 17 amino acids. CDR3 residues: CASSLQSRQGQTYEQYF. The CDR3 nucleotides are TGTGCCAGCAGTTTACAATCCCGACAGGGACAAACCTACGAGCAGTACTTC.

The CDR3 sequence is CASSRGLNSPLHF. CDR3 coding DNA: TGTGCCAGCAGCAGGGGGCTCAATTCACCCCTCCACTTT. The chain employs TRBV14 and TRBJ1-6; 7 nucleotides match TRBD1. Germline assignment: CDR1 SGHDN and CDR2 FVKESK. This CDR3 is 13 amino acids long. The V segment lost 5 bases and the J segment 7 bases; nucleotides outside the gene matches: 2.

The chain employs TRBV28 and TRBJ1-5, with 10 bases fitting TRBD1. Germline loops: CDR1 MDHEN, CDR2 SYDVKM. The CDR3 spans 14 residues. V was pared by 6 bases and J by 6 bases, with 5 bases of the junction left unmatched. The CDR3 sequence is CASSRDRGGQPQHF. The CDR3 DNA reads as TGTGCCAGCAGCCGGGACAGGGGTGGTCAGCCCCAGCATTTT.

The genes are TRBV6-1 and TRBJ1-2, with 7 bases that match TRBD1. Germline V gene data show CDR1 as MNHNS and CDR2 as SASEGT. This CDR3 spans 12 amino acids. V shed 3 bases, J shed 8 bases, and the junction held 3 bases outside the gene matches. The CDR3, as DNA: TGTGCCAGCAGTGACGACAGGGACGGCTACACCTTC. Protein product: CASSDDRDGYTF.

As DNA, the CDR3 is TGTGCCAGCAGTCTAGCGGGAGCTTCCCGGTACAATGAGCAGTTCTTC. The encoded protein is CASSLAGASRYNEQFF. The chain links TRBV2 to TRBJ2-1; the match to TRBD2 covers 10 bases. CDR3 length: 16 amino acids. Germline V gives CDR1 SNHLY, CDR2 FYNNEI. J lost 4 bases, V lost 5 bases, and 8 bases had no gene match.

J is TRBJ2-7 and V is TRBV29-1; TRBD1 is a possible D gene (6 bases). Per germline, CDR1 SQVTM and CDR2 ANQGSEA. The CDR3 extends over 13 amino acids. V lost 5 bases to trimming and J lost 0 bases, with 11 bases between them. In nucleotides, the CDR3 is TGCAGCGTTTCCACAGGGTTCTCCTACGAGCAGTACTTC. Translation: CSVSTGFSYEQYF.

In nucleotides, the CDR3 is TGTGCCAGCAGCTCCGGGACAGCACAAGAGACCCAGTACTTC. Its protein is CASSSGTAQETQYF. The chain couples TRBV28 to TRBJ2-5; TRBD1 agrees at 7 bases. Germline CDR1 reads MDHEN; CDR2 reads SYDVKM. The CDR3 is 14 residues long. With V trimmed by 6 bases and J by 2 bases, 6 bases remained unmatched.

V usage is TRBV28 and J usage is TRBJ1-4, with 10 bases aligning to TRBD1. With 5 bases clipped from V and 8 bases from J, the junction kept 8 bases outside the gene matches. This CDR3 has 15 amino acids. The germline CDR1 and CDR2 sequences are MDHEN and SYDVKM. The CDR3 DNA reads TGTGCCAGCAGTCCATCGACAGGGGGCTGGGAAAAACTGTTTTTT. Encoded protein: CASSPSTGGWEKLFF.